The entry below describes one T cell receptor beta chain. Its antigen target is currently unknown. Base qualities were left out, and no much larger clone turns up one base away. Receptors were amplified or captured by the immunoSEQ multiplex PCR assay. RNA was extracted from all samples and reverse transcribed into cDNA, which served as template for TCR sequencing. SuperScript III was used to make first-strand cDNA, primed with a 2:1 mix of oligo-dT and random hexamers. Amplification bias was assessed with a synthetic immune receptor repertoire, and residual bias was removed computationally. Under the source paper's analysis protocol: After raw reads were preprocessed to remove errors, the CDR3 was defined following IMGT conventions as running from the conserved cysteine to phenylalanine. Clonality was calculated as 1 minus Shannon entropy normalized by log2 of the number of productive unique TCRs. Scalp TCRbeta sequences were cross-referenced with sorted blood CD4 and CD8 repertoires so that the CD4 or CD8 identity of scalp clones could be inferred. In TCRdb, the immuneACCESS table is reduced to in-frame sequences with V and J assigned. These tables do not hold every clone; where another copy was compared, an unresolved V gene accounts for under half, and the others remain unexplained. From that table come the V and J calls and clone size; the DNA was used to work out D and trimming. The sample data list roughly 40,000 clones, and roughly 89% of these were observed just once. The ten largest clones take up approximately 17% of the sample.

CDR1 and CDR2 (SGHTA, FQGNSA) derive from the germline V gene. The CDR3 numbers 18 residues from cysteine through phenylalanine. CDR3 DNA is the only sequence kept; it has 54 bases, read in frame from the first base. V trim: 6 bases; J trim: 3 bases; unmatched bases: 18. This sample was included in a study of CD8+ T cells in alopecia areata (dated by TCRdb to between 2017 and 2018). Broadly, across the study: Treated patients were enrolled in an open-label pilot trial of oral tofacitinib at 5 to 10 mg twice daily for moderate-to-severe alopecia areata. To study T cell clonal expansion in alopecia areata, the researchers applied high-throughput TCRbeta sequencing to both the C3H/HeJ mouse model and human patients. RNA came from the PAXgene miRNA kit for fixed scalp, the miRNeasy kit for PBMCs, and the RNeasy kit for mouse skin. Clonality in the scalp was compared among normal scalp (n=4), patchy alopecia areata scalp (n=8), and alopecia totalis/universalis scalp (n=8). TCRbeta CDR3 regions were amplified by immunoSEQ multiplex PCR with 35 Vbeta forward and 13 Jbeta reverse primers. Patients on tofacitinib were biopsied at baseline and after 4 and 24 weeks of treatment, and several of the patients also had a later scalp biopsy. Tofacitinib was given for 6 to 18 months, followed by 6 months of follow-up off drug to assess delayed response and recurrence. On the human side, TCRbeta sequencing was run on scalp tissue and on sorted CD4+ and CD8+ peripheral blood T cells from healthy controls and from alopecia areata patients with either patchy or totalis/universalis disease. For the treated patients, the SALT score, which quantifies what percentage of scalp surface area is affected, served as the measure of disease severity. Findings and caveats that apply to the study as a whole: Resident alphabeta T cells in normal human skin are also sequenced, complicating scalp TCR repertoire analysis, unlike mouse skin dominated by gammadelta T cells. Shared TCR sequences between patients were less evident than in mice, which may be partly attributable to HLA diversity in the patient population. Higher clonality and more expanded CD8+ clones were observed in lesional scalp than in normal scalp, particularly in alopecia totalis/universalis, a finding suggestive of antigenic drive. Because the treated cohort was small and had only one nonresponder, larger studies are needed to examine links between baseline CD8+ expansion and response. Tofacitinib significantly lowered scalp clonality and the number of expanded CD8+ clones among the top 100 scalp clones. During tofacitinib treatment, many expanded lesional clones remained in scalp and blood, and this persistence may partly explain relapse after treatment is stopped.

The meaning of the sample's time point label: 20 to 30 weeks on oral tofacitinib. The treatment or condition tag for this specimen amounts to: oral pan-JAK inhibitor, 5-10 mg twice daily. Lesional scalp punch biopsies and peripheral blood were obtained from alopecia areata patients. PBMCs were separated by density centrifugation and stained for CD3, CD4 and CD8, after which CD4+ and CD8+ T cells were sorted on a FACSAria. This specimen was CD8+ T cells sorted from blood, taken at week 24, from a patient treated with tofacitinib. The chain is assembled from TRBV7-2 and TRBJ2-5, and 8 junction bases match TRBD2. The sequence derives from a human donor with alopecia areata. The CDR3 protein: CASSRRGGGLGLEETQYF. At the DNA level, the sequence is TGTGCCAGCAGTCGTAGGGGAGGGGGACTAGGACTAGAAGAGACCCAGTACTTC.